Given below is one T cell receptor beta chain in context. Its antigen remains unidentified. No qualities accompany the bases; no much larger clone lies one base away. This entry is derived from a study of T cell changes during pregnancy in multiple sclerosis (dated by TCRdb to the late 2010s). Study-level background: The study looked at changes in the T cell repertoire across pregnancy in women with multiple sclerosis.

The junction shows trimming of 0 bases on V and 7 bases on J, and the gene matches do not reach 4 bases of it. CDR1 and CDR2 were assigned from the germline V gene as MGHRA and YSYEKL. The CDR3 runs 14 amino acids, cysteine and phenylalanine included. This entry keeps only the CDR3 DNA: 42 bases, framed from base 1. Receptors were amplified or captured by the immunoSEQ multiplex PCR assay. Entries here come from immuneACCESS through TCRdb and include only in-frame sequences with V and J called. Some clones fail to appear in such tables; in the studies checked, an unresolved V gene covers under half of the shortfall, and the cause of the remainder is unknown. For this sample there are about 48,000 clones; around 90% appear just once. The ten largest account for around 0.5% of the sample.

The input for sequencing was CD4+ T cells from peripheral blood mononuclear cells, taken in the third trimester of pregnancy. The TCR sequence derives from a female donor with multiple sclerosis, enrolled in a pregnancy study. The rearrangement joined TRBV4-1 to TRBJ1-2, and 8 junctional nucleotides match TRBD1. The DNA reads TGCGCCAGCAGCCAAGATCGGACAGGGAGTGGCTACACCTTC. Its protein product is CASSQDRTGSGYTF.